What follows are 6 T cell receptor beta chains derived from one specimen sequenced in a study of OX40 agonist ivuxolimab in advanced cancers. The repertoire was sequenced with immunoSEQ multiplex PCR; TCRdb's copy has only in-frame clones and lacks some. The sample has approximately 18,000 clones, 83% seen once. Sequencing used CD4+ or CD8+ T cells sorted from blood, obtained in a trial of the OX40 agonist ivuxolimab. Every receptor here comes from an adult with an advanced solid tumor such as melanoma, head and neck, liver or kidney cancer.

This chain connects TRBV5-8 to TRBJ2-3; 8 nucleotides agree with TRBD2. J lost 6 bases, V lost 1 base, and 7 bases had no gene match. The germline V gene has CDR1 SGHTS and CDR2 YDEGEE. The CDR3 is 15 residues long. CDR3 bases: TGTGCCAGCAGCTTGAGCGGGGGAATAGTGGATACGCAGTATTTT. Translation gives CASSLSGGIVDTQYF.

The rearrangement uses TRBV6-4 and TRBJ2-2; the D gene is possibly TRBD1 (6 bases). The V and J ends lost 4 bases and 2 bases respectively, with 14 bases between them. The CDR3 sequence is 16 residues long. Germline lookup yields CDR1 MRHNA and CDR2 SNTAGT. The chain's CDR3 is CASSAGPGQNTGELFF. The CDR3, as DNA: TGTGCCAGCAGTGCGGGGCCGGGACAAAACACCGGGGAGCTGTTTTTT.

This rearrangement joins TRBV2 to TRBJ2-7; TRBD2 matches at 7 bases. The CDR3 spans 16 residues. Germline values: CDR1 SNHLY, CDR2 FYNNEI. Trimming removed 6 bases from V and 4 bases from J; junction bases left unmatched: 15. CDR3 residues: CASSDIPQREGYEQYF. Here the CDR3 DNA reads TGTGCCAGCAGCGACATCCCCCAGCGGGAAGGGTACGAGCAGTACTTC.

The chain links TRBV27 to TRBJ2-1; 9 positions match TRBD1. The CDR3 loop spans 16 amino acids. CDR1 is MNHEY and CDR2 is SMNVEV in the germline V gene (reference sequence). Unmatched junction bases numbered 11, after V lost 5 bases and J lost 6 bases. CDR3 sequence reads: CASSAPLGTGINEQFF. In DNA, the CDR3 is TGTGCCAGCAGTGCCCCACTCGGGACAGGGATCAATGAGCAGTTCTTC.

This clone occurred once. The chain employs TRBV29-1 and TRBJ2-7, with 7 bases matching TRBD1. The ends lost 7 bases at V and 3 bases at J; junction bases unmatched: 9. CDR1 is SQVTM, CDR2 ANQGSEA, per germline. The CDR3 is 13 amino acids. The CDR3 here is CSAEAGGNYEQYF. CDR3 DNA: TGCAGCGCTGAGGCAGGGGGAAACTACGAGCAGTACTTC.

V gene TRBV7-8 combines with J gene TRBJ2-3; 7 bases are shared with TRBD2. V lost 7 bases, J lost 0 bases, and 13 bases stayed unmatched. The CDR3 sequence is 17 residues long. Germline V gene lookup returns CDR1 SGHVS and CDR2 FQNEAQ. The CDR3 bases are TGTGCCAGCAACACCCTCCGAGTGGGAGGGAGCACAGATACGCAGTATTTT. This codes for CASNTLRVGGSTDTQYF.